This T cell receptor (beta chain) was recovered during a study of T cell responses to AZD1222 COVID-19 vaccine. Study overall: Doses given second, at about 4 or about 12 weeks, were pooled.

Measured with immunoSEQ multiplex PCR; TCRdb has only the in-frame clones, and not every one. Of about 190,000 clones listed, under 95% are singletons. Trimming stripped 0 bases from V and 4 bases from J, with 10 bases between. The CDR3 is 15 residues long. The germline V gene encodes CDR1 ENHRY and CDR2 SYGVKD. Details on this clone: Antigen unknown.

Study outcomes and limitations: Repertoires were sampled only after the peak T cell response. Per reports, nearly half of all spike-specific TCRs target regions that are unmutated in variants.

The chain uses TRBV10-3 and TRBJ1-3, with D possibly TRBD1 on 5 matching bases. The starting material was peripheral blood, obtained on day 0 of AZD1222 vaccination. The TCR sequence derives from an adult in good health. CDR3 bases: TGTGCCATCAGTGAGTCGACGGGGGTGGGAAACACCATATATTTT. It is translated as CAISESTGVGNTIYF.